This T cell receptor beta chain is drawn from a study of regulatory T cells in long-lasting Graves disease. Study findings and constraints: The number of shared public clonotypes was higher in persistent patients (under 3,000) than new patients (about 910). Possibly, accuracy suffered from the small sample size. Persistent disease was associated with favored TRBV28 usage and with favored use of TRBJ1-2 and TRBJ2-5.

As regards this clonotype: Its antigen is still unknown.

CDR3-region Arm-PCR and iRepertoire HTBI primers produced the TCR beta libraries. As originally analysed: Identification yielded some 60 TRBV and 13 to 15 TRBJ segments across samples. TCRdb independently ran MiXCR on the multiplex PCR reads; one entry per CDR3 protein. None of the V and J calls come from the authors' own analysis; TCRdb made them. The data contain about 660,000 distinct CDR3 sequences, 30% of them singletons. Time point reported: persistent/refractory GD, antithyroid drugs over 5 years with positive TRAb. After RNA was extracted from PBMCs, the TCR library was made from it. CDR1 and CDR2 (germline): MNHEY, SVGEGT. CDR3 length: 17 residues. With 5 bases removed from V and 0 bases from J, the gap between germline ends came to 20 bases.

The starting material was peripheral blood mononuclear cells (PBMCs), obtained when the disease was refractory, from a patient treated with antithyroid drugs. This receptor was taken from a female donor with Graves disease. V and J are TRBV6-2 or TRBV6-3 and TRBJ2-7; D could derive from TRBD1 or TRBD2 (5 bases each). The CDR3 spells CASSPKGSAGRSYEQYF. The CDR3 DNA reads as TGTGCCAGCAGTCCTAAGGGGTCTGCGGGTCGCTCCTACGAGCAGTACTTC.